This entry lists 29 T cell receptor beta chains sequenced from one sample in a study of blood T cell repertoires in COVID-19. Produced via immunoSEQ multiplex PCR; TCRdb's table is partial and in-frame only. The table records some 78,000 clones, about four fifths of them present only once. Sequenced: peripheral blood. These receptors were obtained from a man aged 45 to 65 with acute or convalescent COVID-19.

The genes are TRBV5-1 and TRBJ1-3; 7 bases align to TRBD1. Germline V gene lookup returns CDR1 SGHRS and CDR2 YFSETQ. V gave up 0 bases and J gave up 3 bases; unmatched junction bases: 3. This CDR3 has 15 residues. The CDR3 DNA sequence: TGCGCCAGCAGCTTGGGACAGGGTGATGGAAACACCATATATTTT. It yields the protein CASSLGQGDGNTIYF.

This clone was observed a single time. The CDR3 loop is CASSIGLSNEQFF. As DNA, the CDR3 is TGTGCCAGTAGTATAGGACTGAGCAATGAGCAGTTCTTC. The chain joins TRBV19 to TRBJ2-1; no clear D. Per the germline V gene, CDR1 is LNHDA and CDR2 is SQIVND (reference sequence). With 1 base removed from V and 6 bases from J, the gap between germline ends came to 7 bases. CDR3 length: 13 amino acids.

The chain joins TRBV27 to TRBJ2-1; 7 bases are shared with TRBD2. Germline values: CDR1 MNHEY, CDR2 SMNVEV (reference sequence). J lost 0 bases, V lost 3 bases, and 2 bases had no gene match. The CDR3 contains 15 residues. In DNA form, the CDR3 reads TGTGCCAGCAGTTTTTGGGGGGGCTCCTACAATGAGCAGTTCTTC. Its translation is CASSFWGGSYNEQFF.

V and J are TRBV12-5 and TRBJ2-3, with 7 bases aligning to TRBD2. The CDR3 sequence is 14 residues long. In germline, CDR1 is LGHNT, CDR2 FRNRAP. Trimming cost V 5 bases and J 3 bases; bases outside gene matches: 5. CDR3 loop: CASGRTRKTDTQYF. Written as DNA, the CDR3 is TGTGCTAGTGGTCGGACTAGAAAAACAGATACGCAGTATTTT.

The V and J genes are TRBV4-2 and TRBJ2-2; possible D gene TRBD2, 5 bases. The CDR3 consists of 18 residues. Per germline, CDR1 LGHNA and CDR2 YNFKEQ. The ends were cut back, 1 base at V and 5 bases at J, with 20 bases in the middle. The CDR3 DNA follows: TGTGCCAGCAGCCAAGCCAACTGGGAGTTTGAAGTTACCGGGGAGCTGTTTTTT. Its translation is CASSQANWEFEVTGELFF.

This chain connects TRBV28 to TRBJ1-6; unclear D gene. The CDR3 is made up of 13 amino acids. The germline CDR1 and CDR2 sequences are MDHEN and SYDVKM. Trimming took off 8 bases at V and 6 bases at J, with 11 bases between the two ends. CDR3 in DNA: TGTGCCAGCCGACCCGGCGGTAATTCACCCCTCCACTTT. Translated, it gives CASRPGGNSPLHF.

The rearrangement uses TRBV21-1 and TRBJ2-3; the table names TRBD2, a call not compared with the DNA. TRBV21-1 is described as a pseudogene. The CDR3 contains 16 residues. The CDR3 region has the DNA TGTGCCAGCAGCGGTGGACTAGCGGGAGGGCGAGATACGCAGTATTTT. It encodes CASSGGLAGGRDTQYF.

J is TRBJ2-5 and V is TRBV27; D gene unclear. This CDR3 region has 18 residues. The V end lost 2 bases, the J end lost 1 base, and 20 bases lay between the germline ends. The germline V gene encodes CDR1 MNHEY and CDR2 SMNVEV (reference sequence). CDR3 sequence reads: CASSLRVLGVPLQETQYF. Here the CDR3 DNA reads TGTGCCAGCAGTTTACGTGTTTTGGGCGTCCCCCTCCAAGAGACCCAGTACTTC.

The chain carries TRBV7-2 and TRBJ2-7; 10 bases line up with TRBD2. V was pared by 3 bases and J by 2 bases, with 4 bases of the junction left unmatched. Germline V gene lookup returns CDR1 SGHTA and CDR2 FQGNSA. This CDR3 region has 15 residues. The CDR3: CASSFSGGLTYEQYF. CDR3 DNA: TGTGCCAGCAGCTTTAGCGGGGGGCTTACCTACGAGCAGTACTTC.

V usage is TRBV5-1 and J usage is TRBJ2-2; 8 bases match TRBD2. Germline CDR1 reads SGHRS; CDR2 reads YFSETQ. This CDR3 comprises 16 residues. After removal of 2 bases from V and 6 bases from J, the junction contained 9 bases not matched to a gene. This CDR3 reads CASSFGGTRPAGELFF. CDR3 bases: TGCGCCAGCAGCTTTGGTGGGACTAGACCGGCCGGGGAGCTGTTTTTT.

This clone was counted between two and nine times. The CDR3 loop is CASSGGQGLYNEQFF. For the CDR3, the DNA is TGTGCCAGCAGCGGGGGACAGGGACTATACAATGAGCAGTTCTTC. The chain recombines TRBV5-5 with TRBJ2-1, with 9 bases matching TRBD1. CDR3 length equals 15 residues. Germline CDR1 SGHKS, CDR2 YYEKEE (reference sequence). J was trimmed by 4 bases and V by 4 bases; bases with no gene match: 6.

The V gene is TRBV18, the J gene TRBJ2-1; 8 bases line up with TRBD2. Germline CDR1 KGHSH, CDR2 LQKENI. The CDR3 is 16 residues long. V dropped 2 bases and J dropped 0; count of bases not matched to a gene: 3. The CDR3 nucleotides read TGTGCCAGCTCACCATTCGGGACTAGCTCCTACAATGAGCAGTTCTTC. Its protein product is CASSPFGTSSYNEQFF.

This rearrangement joins TRBV3-1 (or the pseudogene TRBV3-2) to TRBJ2-2; perhaps TRBD1 as D (5 bases). The CDR3 is 14 residues long. Trimming took off 4 bases at V and 5 bases at J, with 11 bases between the two ends. Germline-derived CDR1 and CDR2 are LGHDT and YNNKEL (reference sequence). In DNA form, the CDR3 reads TGTGCCAGCAGCCGGACAAGGGCGACCGGGGAGCTGTTTTTT. Translation: CASSRTRATGELFF.

This sequence joins TRBV7-6 and TRBJ1-5; the D gene is possibly TRBD1 (5 bases). CDR3 size: 15 residues. V lost 1 base, J lost 7 bases, and 14 bases lay in between. The germline CDR1 and CDR2 sequences are SGHVS and FNYEAQ. CDR3 in DNA: TGTGCCAGCAGCTTAGTTGCAGGGCCCCGCCAGCCCCAGCATTTT. Amino acid sequence: CASSLVAGPRQPQHF.

The rearrangement uses TRBV30 and TRBJ1-3; D not resolved. With 5 bases removed from V and 8 bases from J, the gap between germline ends came to 16 bases. This CDR3 comprises 13 residues. From germline, CDR1 is GTSNPN and CDR2 SVGIG (reference sequence). The CDR3 spells CAWVRDRGDTIYF. CDR3 sequence (DNA): TGTGCCTGGGTCCGGGATCGCGGAGACACCATATATTTT. Variable domain in full (rest from reference TRBV30 and TRBJ1-3): SQTIHQWPATLVQPVGSPLSLECTVEGTSNPNLYWYRQAAGRGLQLLFYSVGIGQISSEVPQNLSASRPQDRQFILSSKKLLLSDSGFYLCAWVRDRGDTIYFGEGSWLTVV.

This clone appeared a single time. This chain uses TRBV18 with TRBJ1-2; no firm D call. Trimming removed 3 bases at V and 8 bases at J, with 13 bases between. The CDR3 length is 13 residues. Per germline, CDR1 KGHSH and CDR2 LQKENI. CDR3 bases: TGTGCCAGCTCACCTGACTTGTCGCGCGGCTACACCTTC. Protein sequence: CASSPDLSRGYTF.

The V call is TRBV29-1, the J call TRBJ2-5; D might be TRBD2 (5 bases). Germline CDR1 is SQVTM and CDR2 is ANQGSEA. The CDR3 is 14 amino acids. The V and J ends lost 4 bases and 5 bases respectively, with 17 bases between them. CDR3 protein: CSVVPDSEVETQYF. CDR3 bases: TGCAGCGTTGTCCCCGACTCGGAGGTGGAGACCCAGTACTTC.

The chain has TRBV15 and TRBJ1-1; no reliable D call. CDR1 is LNHNV and CDR2 is YYDKDF in the germline V gene (reference sequence). V was pared by 2 bases and J by 3 bases, with 10 bases between. The CDR3 is 14 residues long. The CDR3 sequence is CATSRSRVYTEAFF. The CDR3 DNA follows: TGTGCCACCAGCAGATCACGGGTGTACACTGAAGCTTTCTTT. Together with reference TRBV15 and TRBJ1-1, the CDR3 gives the full variable domain: DAMVIQNPRYQVTQFGKPVTLSCSQTLNHNVMYWYQQKSSQAPKLLFHYYDKDFNNEADTPDNFQSRRPNTSFCFLDIRSPGLGDTAMYLCATSRSRVYTEAFFGQGTRLTVV.

The rearrangement links TRBV11-3 to TRBJ2-7; the D gene is possibly TRBD2 (6 bases). The ends were cut back, 3 bases at V and 2 bases at J, with 11 bases in the middle. This CDR3 is built from 14 residues. The V gene's germline CDR1 is SGHNT and CDR2 YENEEA. For the CDR3, the DNA is TGTGCCAGCAGCTTCCTAGCGTGGACCTACGAGCAGTACTTC. This gives the protein CASSFLAWTYEQYF.

The chain has TRBV7-2 and TRBJ2-2; no firm D call. The germline V and J ends were trimmed by 2 bases and 8 bases, with 3 bases remaining between them. The CDR3 spans 11 residues. Germline CDR1 reads SGHTA; CDR2 reads FQGNSA. Here the CDR3 DNA reads TGTGCCAGCAGCTTACGGGGGGAGCTGTTTTTT. Protein product: CASSLRGELFF.

This clone occurred a few times. The chain couples TRBV5-1 to TRBJ1-4; the match to TRBD1 covers 7 bases. The CDR3 has 15 amino acids. Germline V gene sequence: CDR1 SGHRS, CDR2 YFSETQ. The junction had 8 bases not matched to a gene; V was cut back by 4 bases and J by 5 bases. CDR3 nucleotides: TGCGCCAGCAGCCCAGCACAGGGGAGAAATGAAAAACTGTTTTTT. It codes for CASSPAQGRNEKLFF.

The chain is built from TRBV30 and TRBJ1-2; no definite D call. The CDR3 extends over 13 amino acids. Between the trimmed V and J ends, which lost 1 base and 6 bases, there was a span of 12 bases. Germline V gives CDR1 GTSNPN, CDR2 SVGIG (reference sequence). The CDR3 nucleotides are TGTGCCTGGAGTGCGGGCAGCGGAAATGGCTACACCTTC. It specifies CAWSAGSGNGYTF.

V gene TRBV28 combines with J gene TRBJ1-2; D might be TRBD1 (6 bases). Between the trimmed V and J ends, which lost 6 bases and 1 base, there was a span of 12 bases. CDR3 length: 14 amino acids. Per germline, CDR1 MDHEN and CDR2 SYDVKM. CDR3 sequence reads: CASRGAGNNYGYTF. The CDR3 region has the DNA TGTGCCAGCAGGGGGGCAGGAAATAACTATGGCTACACCTTC.

This rearrangement joins TRBV7-2 to TRBJ2-3; 8 bases are shared with TRBD2. Per the germline V gene, CDR1 is SGHTA and CDR2 is FQGNSA. With V trimmed by 1 base and J by 0 bases, 3 bases remained unmatched. The CDR3 runs to 16 residues. CDR3 DNA: TGTGCCAGCAGCTTAGTAGCGGGATCCAGCACAGATACGCAGTATTTT. Its protein product is CASSLVAGSSTDTQYF.

This chain joins TRBV18 and TRBJ1-5; no clear D. V lost 3 bases, J lost 0 bases, and 9 bases lay in between. CDR3 size: 15 residues. Looked up from germline, CDR1 is KGHSH and CDR2 is LQKENI. The CDR3 region has the DNA TGTGCCAGCTCACCCTCCCCAGATAGCAATCAGCCCCAGCATTTT. It is translated as CASSPSPDSNQPQHF.

Only one count was recorded for this clone. V usage is TRBV2 and J usage is TRBJ2-7, with D possibly matching TRBD1 (6 bases). The CDR3 length is 13 residues. V dropped 4 bases and J dropped 3 bases, with 10 bases sitting between them. The germline gives CDR1 SNHLY, CDR2 FYNNEI. The CDR3 spells CASSVGGFYEQYF. The DNA of the CDR3 is TGTGCCAGCAGTGTAGGGGGATTCTACGAGCAGTACTTC. The full variable domain, in which reference TRBV2 and TRBJ2-7 provide the parts outside the CDR3, is EPEVTQTPSHQVTQMGQEVILRCVPISNHLYFYWYRQILGQKVEFLVSFYNNEISEKSEIFDDQFSVERPDGSNFTLKIRSTKLEDSAMYFCASSVGGFYEQYFGPGTRLTVT.

The V call is TRBV4-2, the J call TRBJ2-3; D uncertain. V was shortened by 0 bases and J by 5 bases, with 12 bases between the two germline ends. CDR3 length equals 15 residues. Germline V gene data show CDR1 as LGHNA and CDR2 as YNFKEQ. The CDR3 nucleotides are TGTGCCAGCAGCCAAGATGGGCAGATAGGAGATACGCAGTATTTT. Amino acids: CASSQDGQIGDTQYF.

The chain uses TRBV18 and TRBJ2-1, with 8 bases aligning to TRBD1. Germline assignment: CDR1 KGHSH and CDR2 LQKENI. The CDR3 runs 14 residues. V lost 1 base, J lost 7 bases, and 3 bases stayed unmatched. The CDR3, as DNA: TGTGCCAGCTCACCACGTCAGGGGGCTAATGAGCAGTTCTTC. Its translation is CASSPRQGANEQFF.

V and J are TRBV28 and TRBJ2-1; 12 nucleotides agree with TRBD2. Germline trimming cut 4 bases from V and 7 bases from J; bases unmatched to any gene: 8. Germline values: CDR1 MDHEN, CDR2 SYDVKM. The CDR3 runs 16 residues. CDR3 sequence: CASSSQTSGGPNEQFF. The CDR3 bases are TGTGCCAGCAGTTCCCAGACTAGCGGGGGACCGAATGAGCAGTTCTTC.